The T cell receptor (beta chain) described here comes from a study of blood T cell repertoires in COVID-19. Germline loops: CDR1 MDHEN, CDR2 SYDVKM. The germline V and J ends were trimmed by 7 bases and 5 bases, with 6 bases remaining between them. The CDR3 consists of 12 residues. Per the authors' pipeline: Reference gene primer amplification yielded estimated nucleated cell counts. Data came from immunoSEQ multiplex PCR; TCRdb stores just in-frame clones and leaves some out. D and trimming were read from the DNA, whereas the V and J calls and clone size are those reported in that table. The sample shows tens of thousands of clones, 75% to 85% of them seen only once.

Sequencing input: peripheral blood. The J gene is TRBJ1-6, the V gene TRBV28; D not resolved. The sequence was obtained from a man between 40 and 49 years old with acute or convalescent COVID-19. The chain's CDR3 is CASTFNNSPLHF. The CDR3 region has the DNA TGTGCCAGCACTTTTAATAATTCACCCCTCCACTTT.